This entry lists 24 T cell receptor beta chains sequenced from one sample in a study of cytomegalovirus exposure and HLA in healthy donors. Researchers ran the PCR with 60 Vbeta and 13 Jbeta primers. The protocol was immunoSEQ multiplex PCR, while the TCRdb copy is restricted to in-frame clones and leaves out a portion. The sample has tens of thousands of clones, and its top ten clones hold about 1%. Sequenced material: PBMCs. These receptors were collected from a woman in her thirties in good health and CMV-seronegative.

For the CDR3, the DNA is TGTGCCTGGCGGGAAAGGAAAGGTTCACCCCTCCACTTT. This encodes CAWRERKGSPLHF. The rearrangement joins TRBV30 to TRBJ1-6, with D unclear. The CDR3 is made up of 13 amino acids. Germline CDR1 reads GTSNPN; CDR2 reads SVGIG (reference sequence). V was clipped by 5 bases and J by 9 bases, with 14 bases between them.

DNA of the CDR3: TGTGCCAGCAGCTTAGATCCGGGGGGGACCCAGTACTTC. It codes for CASSLDPGGTQYF. V gene TRBV7-2 combines with J gene TRBJ2-5; 7 bases are a match to TRBD2. Germline assignment: CDR1 SGHTA and CDR2 FQGNSA. The J segment lost 7 bases and the V segment lost 1 base, leaving 3 bases of the junction unmatched. The length of the CDR3 is 13 residues.

The chain employs TRBV30 and TRBJ1-1; 9 bases fit TRBD1. The germline gives CDR1 GTSNPN, CDR2 SVGIG (reference sequence). This CDR3 is 15 amino acids long. J lost 3 bases, V lost 1 base, and 6 bases had no gene match. Written as DNA, the CDR3 is TGTGCCTGGAGTGACCCCCACAGGGGGCACACTGAAGCTTTCTTT. It specifies CAWSDPHRGHTEAFF.

The genes are TRBV19 and TRBJ1-5; D is undetermined. The V gene lost 2 bases and the J gene lost 5 bases, with 16 bases spanning the gap. The germline gives CDR1 LNHDA, CDR2 SQIVND (reference sequence). The CDR3 has 16 residues. The CDR3 DNA follows: TGTGCCAGTAGTATACAAACGGGAATCCCCGATCAGCCCCAGCATTTT. Encoded protein: CASSIQTGIPDQPQHF. The full variable domain, rest sourced from reference TRBV19 and TRBJ1-5, is DGGITQSPKYLFRKEGQNVTLSCEQNLNHDAMYWYRQDPGQGLRLIYYSQIVNDFQKGDIAEGYSVSREKKESFPLTVTSAQKNPTAFYLCASSIQTGIPDQPQHFGDGTRLSIL.

J is TRBJ1-2 and V is TRBV7-9; weak D call: TRBD1 (6 bases). CDR1 is SEHNR, CDR2 FQNEAQ, per germline (reference sequence). The germline V and J ends were trimmed by 5 bases and 1 base, with 14 bases remaining between them. The CDR3 has 15 residues. CDR3 bases: TGTGCCAGCAGCCCAACAGGGTTAGATAACTATGGCTACACCTTC. The encoded protein is CASSPTGLDNYGYTF.

The V and J genes are TRBV30 and TRBJ1-3; D is unclear. Trimming took off 4 bases at V and 0 bases at J, with 10 bases between the two ends. The CDR3 is 14 amino acids. Germline lookup yields CDR1 GTSNPN and CDR2 SVGIG (reference sequence). DNA of the CDR3: TGTGCCTGGACTTTACAGCTCTCTGGAAACACCATATATTTT. Protein: CAWTLQLSGNTIYF.

V and J are TRBV4-2 and TRBJ2-5; no definite D call. Germline-derived CDR1 and CDR2 are LGHNA and YNFKEQ. Trimming shortened V by 5 bases and J by 2 bases, and 9 bases separated the two germline ends. CDR3 size: 13 residues. DNA of the CDR3: TGTGCCAGCAGCTCGACTCCACAAGAGACCCAGTACTTC. This codes for CASSSTPQETQYF.

As for this clone: This sample also contains other DNA sequences that code for the same CDR3. This chain links TRBV5-1 with TRBJ2-1, with 12 bases lining up with TRBD2. With 4 bases clipped from V and 7 bases from J, the junction kept 6 bases outside the gene matches. The CDR3 has 15 residues. Germline-derived CDR1 and CDR2 are SGHRS and YFSETQ. The CDR3 DNA sequence: TGCGCCAGCAGCCCGACTAGCGGGAGTTTAAATGAGCAGTTCTTC. It encodes CASSPTSGSLNEQFF. Drawing the rest from reference TRBV5-1 and TRBJ2-1, the complete variable domain is KAGVTQTPRYLIKTRGQQVTLSCSPISGHRSVSWYQQTPGQGLQFLFEYFSETQRNKGNFPGRFSGRQFSNSRSEMNVSTLELGDSALYLCASSPTSGSLNEQFFGPGTRLTVL.

This sequence joins TRBV5-6 and TRBJ2-2, with 12 bases aligning to TRBD1. Losses at the gene ends were 1 base for V and 4 bases for J; bases not matched to a gene: 5. Germline V CDR1 and CDR2: SGHDT, YYEEEE. The CDR3 runs 17 residues. The CDR3 here is CASSLFGTGGVTGELFF. In DNA, the CDR3 is TGTGCCAGCAGCTTGTTCGGGACAGGGGGCGTCACCGGGGAGCTGTTTTTT.

This chain uses TRBV11-1 with TRBJ2-5; the D gene is possibly TRBD2 (5 bases). The CDR3 has 15 amino acids. Trimming took 1 base from V and 5 from J, leaving 14 bases between them. CDR1 and CDR2 from the germline V gene are SGHAT and FQDESV (reference sequence). The CDR3 protein is CASSLGAEGAETQYF. Here the CDR3 DNA reads TGTGCCAGCAGCTTAGGGGCTGAGGGAGCGGAGACCCAGTACTTC.

J is TRBJ2-3 and V is TRBV7-6; TRBD2 agrees at 7 bases. This CDR3 spans 17 amino acids. Per the germline V gene, CDR1 is SGHVS and CDR2 is FNYEAQ. V lost 5 bases, J lost 4 bases, and 15 bases stayed unmatched. CDR3 bases: TGTGCCAGCAGCCAGCGGGAATTGGGGTCGGGCGCAGATACGCAGTATTTT. This gives the protein CASSQRELGSGADTQYF.

The rearrangement links TRBV4-2 to TRBJ2-5; the D gene is possibly TRBD1 (6 bases). From germline, CDR1 is LGHNA and CDR2 YNFKEQ. This CDR3 has 13 residues. Trimming removed 3 bases from V and 1 base from J, with 6 bases in between. In nucleotides, the CDR3 is TGTGCCAGCAGCCACAGGGGCCAAGAGACCCAGTACTTC. This sequence encodes CASSHRGQETQYF.

The rearrangement joins TRBV30 to TRBJ2-3, with a weak D call TRBD2 (5 bases). CDR3 length: 14 residues. Germline V gene data show CDR1 as GTSNPN and CDR2 as SVGIG (reference sequence). V was trimmed by 5 bases and J by 2 bases, leaving 14 bases between them. The CDR3 nucleotides are TGTGCCTGGGGGCGGGCCTTACTCACAGATACGCAGTATTTT. Residues: CAWGRALLTDTQYF.

This sequence joins TRBV18 and TRBJ2-1; 11 bases match TRBD2. V lost 3 bases to trimming and J lost 7 bases; unmatched junction nucleotides: 8. Per germline, CDR1 KGHSH and CDR2 LQKENI. The CDR3 has 16 residues. CDR3 amino acids: CASSPVTSGRGNEQFF. CDR3 DNA sequence: TGTGCCAGCTCACCCGTTACTAGCGGGAGAGGTAATGAGCAGTTCTTC.

The genes are TRBV19 and TRBJ1-1; no definite D call. The CDR3 totals 13 residues. V was shortened by 5 bases and J by 1 base, with 8 bases between the two germline ends. The V gene's germline CDR1 is LNHDA and CDR2 SQIVND (reference sequence). The CDR3 DNA reads as TGTGCCAGTAGTGCAGACAAGAACACTGAAGCTTTCTTT. Its translation is CASSADKNTEAFF.

The gene calls are TRBV10-2 and TRBJ1-1, with 7 bases lining up with TRBD1. CDR1 and CDR2 (germline): WSHSY, SAAADI. The CDR3 extends over 13 amino acids. The V and J ends lost 3 bases and 11 bases, in that order; junction bases with no gene match: 9. CDR3 DNA sequence: TGCGCCAGCAGTGAAGGAGAGAGGGGGCAGGCTTTCTTT. It codes for CASSEGERGQAFF.

Comments on this clone: The junction does not match germline at one end; this may be a read error. The chain has TRBV18 and TRBJ2-2, with D maybe TRBD1 (6 bases). CDR3 length: 16 amino acids. Looked up from germline, CDR1 is KGHSH and CDR2 is LQKENI. CDR3 protein: CASAPDRTRRTGELFF. Written as DNA, the CDR3 is TGTGCCAGCGCACCAGACAGGACCAGGAGGACCGGGGAGCTGTTTTTT.

The CDR3 DNA reads as TGTGCCTGGAGTCGGACGGGAGCGGTAAGTGAGCAGTTCTTC. Amino acid sequence: CAWSRTGAVSEQFF. V usage is TRBV30 and J usage is TRBJ2-1; TRBD2 might be the D (6 bases). Between the trimmed V and J ends, which lost 2 bases and 9 bases, there was a span of 17 bases. Germline-derived CDR1 and CDR2 are GTSNPN and SVGIG (reference sequence). The CDR3 totals 14 residues.

The V gene is TRBV5-1, the J gene TRBJ1-1; TRBD1 matches 7 bases. The CDR3 totals 16 residues. The germline V gene has CDR1 SGHRS and CDR2 YFSETQ. The V and J ends lost 3 bases and 4 bases, in that order; junction bases with no gene match: 12. As DNA, the CDR3 is TGCGCCAGCAGCTCCGAGACAGGGCGGTTACGCACTGAAGCTTTCTTT. This encodes CASSSETGRLRTEAFF.

The gene calls are TRBV15 and TRBJ1-2, with 8 bases matching TRBD1. This CDR3 has 16 residues. V trimming: 3 bases; J trimming: 2 bases; junction bases outside the gene matches: 8. The V gene's germline CDR1 is LNHNV and CDR2 YYDKDF (reference sequence). CDR3 nucleotide sequence: TGTGCCACCAGCAGGGGCCGGACAGGGTGGAACTATGGCTACACCTTC. Translation: CATSRGRTGWNYGYTF. The variable domain in full, with the rest retrieved from reference TRBV15 and TRBJ1-2, is DAMVIQNPRYQVTQFGKPVTLSCSQTLNHNVMYWYQQKSSQAPKLLFHYYDKDFNNEADTPDNFQSRRPNTSFCFLDIRSPGLGDTAMYLCATSRGRTGWNYGYTFGSGTRLTVV.

This chain links TRBV6-5 with TRBJ1-6, with 10 bases aligning to TRBD1. Per germline, CDR1 MNHEY and CDR2 SVGAGI. This CDR3 region has 16 residues. The ends lost 4 bases at V and 9 bases at J; junction bases unmatched: 9. The CDR3: CASSSGTGVLVSPLHF. CDR3 in DNA: TGTGCCAGCAGTTCCGGGACAGGGGTTTTGGTTTCACCCCTCCACTTT.

The CDR3 reads CASSIDRGKNTEAFF. The DNA of the CDR3 is TGTGCCAGCAGCATCGACAGGGGAAAGAACACTGAAGCTTTCTTT. The V gene is TRBV5-4, the J gene TRBJ1-1, with 8 bases lining up with TRBD1. Trimming at V came to 4 bases and at J to 1 base, leaving 6 bases not matched to a gene. The CDR3 has 15 residues. Germline lookup yields CDR1 SGHNT and CDR2 YYREEE (reference sequence).

The chain employs TRBV5-1 and TRBJ2-3; D gene uncertain. Germline V gene sequence: CDR1 SGHRS, CDR2 YFSETQ. CDR3 length: 15 residues. Between the trimmed V and J ends, which lost 0 bases and 4 bases, there was a span of 12 bases. In DNA, the CDR3 is TGCGCCAGCAGCTTGGCACGCGGCCCCCCAGATACGCAGTATTTT. The encoded protein is CASSLARGPPDTQYF.

V usage is TRBV18 and J usage is TRBJ2-7; 8 bases line up with TRBD1. The germline V gene encodes CDR1 KGHSH and CDR2 LQKENI. V lost 2 bases, J lost 2 bases, and 11 bases stayed unmatched. The CDR3 runs to 17 residues. The CDR3 DNA reads TGTGCCAGCTCACCAGGACAGGGACCGGGAAGCGCCTACGAGCAGTACTTC. It encodes CASSPGQGPGSAYEQYF.